Given below is one TCR beta chain in context. Its matching antigen is unknown. This entry comes from a study of monozygotic twins with inflammatory bowel disease. Study results and limitations: Healthy twins showed more clonotype sharing with others than IBD patients, especially patients with disease activity.

The CDR3 runs 15 residues. Germline CDR1 MGHRA, CDR2 YSYEKL. TCRdb re-called the 5' RACE reads, yielding one record per CDR3 amino acid sequence without DNA. The data show about 330,000 distinct CDR3 sequences, and the top ten clones hold over 2%. The clonotype comes from a human donor with ulcerative colitis or Crohn's disease, or a healthy co-twin of an affected twin (not recorded which). Source material: blood. The V and J genes are TRBV4-1 and TRBJ2-3; TCRdb's D call, TRBD1, is unchecked because there is no DNA. The CDR3 region is CASSRPGLEADTQYF.